The table lists the clone carrying this T cell receptor beta chain with many counts. As yet, its antigen is unknown. These data originate in a study of T cells after yellow fever vaccination. General observations from the study: Contaminants from the bulk population, in the form of abundant clonotypes, could be found in FACS-sorted repertoires. A small share of clonotypes appeared in both CD4 and CD8 compartments. Compared with primary, the secondary response was weaker and peaked at day 5, not 15.

TCRdb recomputed calls from the 5' RACE reads with MiXCR, one row per CDR3 protein. Seen here are about 250,000 distinct CDR3 sequences, approximately 3.6% observed once, and the top ten hold around 20%. Germline V gene lookup returns CDR1 SQVTM and CDR2 ANQGSEA. The V gene lost 0 bases and the J gene lost 2 bases, with 14 bases spanning the gap. The CDR3 covers 17 residues. The chain employs TRBV29-1 and TRBJ2-6; D not resolved. The source was PBMCs, collected 15 days after the yellow fever booster vaccination. The TCR comes from a man between 18 and 35 years old who received the YFV17D yellow fever vaccine. The CDR3 nucleotides are TGCAGCGTTGAAGATCCGGACGGGTGGCCTGGGGCCAACGTCCTGACTTTC. Its translation is CSVEDPDGWPGANVLTF.